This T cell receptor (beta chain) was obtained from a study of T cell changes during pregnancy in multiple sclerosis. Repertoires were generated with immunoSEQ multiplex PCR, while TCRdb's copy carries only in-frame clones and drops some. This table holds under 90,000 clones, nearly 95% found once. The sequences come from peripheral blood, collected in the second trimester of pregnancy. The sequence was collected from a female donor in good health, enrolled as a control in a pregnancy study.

This CDR3 is CASSFGRGDYEQYF. In nucleotides, the CDR3 is TGTGCCAGCAGTTTCGGGAGGGGGGACTACGAGCAGTACTTC. V usage is TRBV28 and J usage is TRBJ2-7; 8 bases are a match to TRBD2. J gave up 3 bases and V 3 bases, and 4 bases lay outside the gene matches. The CDR3 contains 14 residues. The V gene's germline CDR1 is MDHEN and CDR2 SYDVKM.